A selection of T cell receptor beta chains follows, all from one sample in a study of blood T cell repertoires in COVID-19. TCRdb keeps only in-frame clones here, not all; method: immunoSEQ multiplex PCR. In the table there are 150,000 to 200,000 clones, around 84% of which are singletons. Sequencing was performed on peripheral blood. All receptors come from a woman aged 65 to 85 with COVID-19, enrolled during active disease. Both conserved end residues are part of each CDR3. A D gene is named only where the DNA matches it firmly. Clone size is shown for a subset of rows, as once, few, many or a class of expanded clone.

j_gene: TRBJ2-4; d_gene: TRBD2; v_gene: TRBV5-1; abundance: -; CDR3nt: TGCGCCAGCAGCCAACAGGGCGGGAGGACCAAAAACATTCAGTACTTC; CDR3aa: CASSQQGGRTKNIQYF
j_gene: TRBJ1-2; d_gene: -; v_gene: TRBV14; abundance: -; CDR3nt: TGTGCCAGCAGCCAGGGACTTAGATATGGCTACACCTTC; CDR3aa: CASSQGLRYGYTF
j_gene: TRBJ1-1; d_gene: -; v_gene: TRBV11-1; abundance: -; CDR3nt: TGTGCCAGCAGCTTAGCCAGATTTGAAGCTTTCTTT; CDR3aa: CASSLARFEAFF
j_gene: TRBJ1-2; d_gene: TRBD1; v_gene: TRBV7-3; abundance: once; CDR3nt: TGTGCCAGCAGCTCGGGGACAGGGATCGGCTACACCTTC; CDR3aa: CASSSGTGIGYTF
j_gene: TRBJ2-7; d_gene: -; v_gene: TRBV20-1; abundance: -; CDR3nt: TGCAGTGCTAGTATCGGGACCTACGAGCAGTACTTC; CDR3aa: CSASIGTYEQYF
j_gene: TRBJ1-2; d_gene: -; v_gene: TRBV28; abundance: -; CDR3nt: TGTGCCAGCAGTTTGGGCAGGGAGGCATATGGCTACACCTTC; CDR3aa: CASSLGREAYGYTF
j_gene: TRBJ2-7; d_gene: TRBD2; v_gene: TRBV9; abundance: -; CDR3nt: TGTGCCAGCAGCGTAGACCTAGCGGGCTCCTACGAGCAGTACTTC; CDR3aa: CASSVDLAGSYEQYF
j_gene: TRBJ2-6; d_gene: TRBD1; v_gene: TRBV3-1/TRBV3-2; abundance: -; CDR3nt: TGTGCCAGCAGTCGTGGACAGGCCTTCTCTGGGGCCAACGTCCTGACTTTC; CDR3aa: CASSRGQAFSGANVLTF
j_gene: TRBJ1-4; d_gene: -; v_gene: TRBV10-3; abundance: -; CDR3nt: TGTGCCATCAGTGCGGGAGACGGTGAAAAACTGTTTTTT; CDR3aa: CAISAGDGEKLFF
j_gene: TRBJ1-3; d_gene: -; v_gene: TRBV18; abundance: -; CDR3nt: TGTGCCAGCTCACCATTGAGCGCAAGCTCGAACTCTGGAAACACCATATATTTT; CDR3aa: CASSPLSASSNSGNTIYF
j_gene: TRBJ1-5; d_gene: -; v_gene: TRBV2; abundance: -; CDR3nt: TGTGCCAGCAGCGAAATAATCGGCAATCAGCCCCAGCATTTT; CDR3aa: CASSEIIGNQPQHF
j_gene: TRBJ2-3; d_gene: TRBD2; v_gene: TRBV11-3; abundance: -; CDR3nt: TGTGCCAGCAGCTCGGGACTAGCGGGAATCACAGATACGCAGTATTTT; CDR3aa: CASSSGLAGITDTQYF
j_gene: TRBJ1-4; d_gene: -; v_gene: TRBV6-5; abundance: -; CDR3nt: TGTGCCAGCAGGGAGACAGTCCTTAATGAAAAACTGTTTTTT; CDR3aa: CASRETVLNEKLFF
j_gene: TRBJ1-6; d_gene: -; v_gene: TRBV30; abundance: -; CDR3nt: TGTGCCTGGAGTGATCCCCTTTACTTGCTGTTAAATTCACCCCTCCACTTT; CDR3aa: CAWSDPLYLLLNSPLHF
j_gene: TRBJ2-4; d_gene: -; v_gene: TRBV19; abundance: -; CDR3nt: TGTGCCAGTAGTATTTTCCGTTACGGGGAAGGGGGAAACATTCAGTACTTC; CDR3aa: CASSIFRYGEGGNIQYF
j_gene: TRBJ1-2; d_gene: -; v_gene: TRBV3-1/TRBV3-2; abundance: -; CDR3nt: TGTGCCAGCAGCCAAGAAGGGCAGGGTGGGTATGGCTACACCTTC; CDR3aa: CASSQEGQGGYGYTF
j_gene: TRBJ1-1; d_gene: -; v_gene: TRBV6-5; abundance: -; CDR3nt: TGTGCCAGCAGCACCAGGTCTAACACTGAAGCTTTCTTT; CDR3aa: CASSTRSNTEAFF
j_gene: TRBJ1-4; d_gene: -; v_gene: TRBV5-1; abundance: few; CDR3nt: TGCGCCAGCAGCTTGAGCGGGGCTACTAATGAAAAACTGTTTTTT; CDR3aa: CASSLSGATNEKLFF
j_gene: TRBJ2-1; d_gene: TRBD1; v_gene: TRBV7-2; abundance: -; CDR3nt: TGTGCCAGCAGCCCCCCGGGACAGGGTACAAATCGGCAGTTCTTC; CDR3aa: CASSPPGQGTNRQFF
j_gene: TRBJ1-3; d_gene: -; v_gene: TRBV18; abundance: -; CDR3nt: TGTGCCAGCTCACCAAACTCCGGCTCTGGAAACACCATATATTTT; CDR3aa: CASSPNSGSGNTIYF
j_gene: TRBJ1-2; d_gene: -; v_gene: TRBV3-1/TRBV3-2; abundance: -; CDR3nt: TGTGCCAGCAGCCAAGTAAGAGATGGCTACACCTTC; CDR3aa: CASSQVRDGYTF
j_gene: TRBJ2-5; d_gene: TRBD2; v_gene: TRBV7-2; abundance: -; CDR3nt: TGTGCCAGCAGCGCACTAGCCGGGACTAGCGGGGGGGCCAGAGAGACCCAGTACTTC; CDR3aa: CASSALAGTSGGARETQYF
j_gene: TRBJ2-5; d_gene: TRBD2; v_gene: TRBV30; abundance: once; CDR3nt: TGTGCCTGGAGGGGAACTAGCGGGGGGGTCCAGTACTTC; CDR3aa: CAWRGTSGGVQYF
j_gene: TRBJ1-6; d_gene: -; v_gene: TRBV4-1; abundance: -; CDR3nt: TGCGCCAGCAGCCAATCCTGGACCGGGGTAAATTCACCCCTCCACTTT; CDR3aa: CASSQSWTGVNSPLHF
j_gene: TRBJ1-1; d_gene: -; v_gene: TRBV11-2; abundance: -; CDR3nt: TGTGCCAGCAGTCGGCACAGGTGGAACACTGAAGCTTTCTTT; CDR3aa: CASSRHRWNTEAFF
j_gene: TRBJ2-1; d_gene: TRBD1; v_gene: TRBV9; abundance: -; CDR3nt: TGTGCCAGCAGCGTTTTAGGACAGGGGGAATACGAGCAGTTCTTC; CDR3aa: CASSVLGQGEYEQFF
j_gene: TRBJ1-6; d_gene: -; v_gene: TRBV30; abundance: -; CDR3nt: TGTGCCTGGAGTTCCAGGGGTTACAATTCACCCCTCCACTTT; CDR3aa: CAWSSRGYNSPLHF
j_gene: TRBJ2-5; d_gene: -; v_gene: TRBV5-1; abundance: few; CDR3nt: TGCGCCAGCAGCTTGGGGGAGGAGACCCAGTACTTC; CDR3aa: CASSLGEETQYF
j_gene: TRBJ2-7; d_gene: TRBD2; v_gene: TRBV19; abundance: -; CDR3nt: TGTGCCAGTAAGCGGGGACTAGCGGACTACGAGCAGTACTTC; CDR3aa: CASKRGLADYEQYF
j_gene: TRBJ1-1; d_gene: TRBD1; v_gene: TRBV28; abundance: -; CDR3nt: TGTGCCAGCATGGCGGTCAGGGGGTCGGCTTTCTTT; CDR3aa: CASMAVRGSAFF
j_gene: TRBJ1-6; d_gene: TRBD1; v_gene: TRBV6-4; abundance: -; CDR3nt: TGTGCCAGCAGTGACACTCGACAGGGGGCGAGTTCACCCCTCCACTTT; CDR3aa: CASSDTRQGASSPLHF